This TCR beta chain was obtained from a study of blood T cell repertoires in COVID-19. Whole-study context: Sites across the United States, Italy and Spain contributed samples from acute and convalescent COVID-19. In each case, the material was cDNA or gDNA derived from T cells, B-cell-depleted T cells, or PBMCs.

Methods used by the authors: Quantification of nucleated cells was approximated via reference gene primer amplification. Using immunoSEQ multiplex PCR, the repertoire was profiled, and TCRdb retains in-frame clones only, with some absent. V and J calls and clone size follow that table, whereas D and trimming were derived from the DNA. The table includes under 200,000 clones, 88% detected once. A remark on this clone: Different DNA sequences within this sample yield the same CDR3.

Sequencing was carried out using peripheral blood. This receptor was obtained from a man in his late teens or twenties with active or convalescent COVID-19.

The CDR3 here is CASSGGDGNTIYF. In nucleotides, the CDR3 is TGTGCCAGCAGCGGGGGAGATGGAAACACCATATATTTT. This chain links TRBV2 with TRBJ1-3, with D perhaps matching TRBD1 (5 bases). Germline CDR1 is SNHLY and CDR2 is FYNNEI. V was shortened by 6 bases and J by 3 bases, with 9 bases between the two germline ends. The CDR3 consists of 13 residues.